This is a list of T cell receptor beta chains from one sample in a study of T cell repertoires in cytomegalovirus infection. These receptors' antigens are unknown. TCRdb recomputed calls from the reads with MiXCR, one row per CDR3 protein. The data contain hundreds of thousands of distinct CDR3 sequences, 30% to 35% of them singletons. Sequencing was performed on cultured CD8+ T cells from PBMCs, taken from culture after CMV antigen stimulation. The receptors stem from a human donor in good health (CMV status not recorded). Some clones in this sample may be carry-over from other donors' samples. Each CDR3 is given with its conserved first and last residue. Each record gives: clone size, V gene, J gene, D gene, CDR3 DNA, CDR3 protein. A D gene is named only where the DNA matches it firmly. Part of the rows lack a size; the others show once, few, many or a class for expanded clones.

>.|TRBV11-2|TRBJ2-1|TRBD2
TGTGCCAGCAGCCTCGGACTAGCGGGGGCCCCGGTTGAGCAGTTCTTC
CASSLGLAGAPVEQFF
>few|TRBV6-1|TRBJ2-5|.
TGTGCCAGCAGTGAATGGGCAGGACCAAAAGAGACCCAGTACTTC
CASSEWAGPKETQYF
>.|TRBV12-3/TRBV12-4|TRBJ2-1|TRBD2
TGTGCCAGCATCCTAGCGGGGGGGGACAATGAGCAGTTCTTC
CASILAGGDNEQFF
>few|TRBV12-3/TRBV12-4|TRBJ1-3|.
TGTGCCAGCAGCTCATCAGGGGCAGGGTCTGGAAACACCATATATTTT
CASSSSGAGSGNTIYF
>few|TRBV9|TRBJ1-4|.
TGTGCCAGCAGCCCCGAACCGGGATCTACTAATGAAAAACTGTTTTTT
CASSPEPGSTNEKLFF
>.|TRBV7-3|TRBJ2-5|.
TGTGCCAGCAGCTTAAAGGCCGATGCTTTAGAGACCCAGTACTTC
CASSLKADALETQYF
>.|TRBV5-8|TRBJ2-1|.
TGTGCCAGCAGCTTAGAGGGCATCGGGTGGGAGCAGTTCTTC
CASSLEGIGWEQFF
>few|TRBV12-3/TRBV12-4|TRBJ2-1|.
TGTGCCAGCAGATCAGGAGTCTACAATGAGCAGTTCTTC
CASRSGVYNEQFF
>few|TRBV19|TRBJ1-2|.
TGTGCCAGTAGTATCGGGGCAGGGGATGGCTACACCTTC
CASSIGAGDGYTF
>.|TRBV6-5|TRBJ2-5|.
TGTGCCAGCAGTGAATGGGGTAGTGAAGAGACCCAGTACTTC
CASSEWGSEETQYF
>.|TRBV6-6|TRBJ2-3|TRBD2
TGTGCCAGCACCCCTGGGAGGGGTCCAGATACGCAGTATTTT
CASTPGRGPDTQYF
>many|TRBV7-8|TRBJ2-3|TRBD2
TGTGCCAGCAGCCATCGACTAGCGGGGGGTTACGCGGCGGATACGCAGTATTTT
CASSHRLAGGYAADTQYF
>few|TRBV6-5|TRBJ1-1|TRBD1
TGTGCCAGCATCAGGGGGCGGAGGTACACTGAAGCTTTCTTT
CASIRGRRYTEAFF
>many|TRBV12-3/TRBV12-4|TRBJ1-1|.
TGTGCCAGCAGTTTAGTTGGGAAGAACACTGAAGCTTTCTTT
CASSLVGKNTEAFF
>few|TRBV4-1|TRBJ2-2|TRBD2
TGCGCCAGCAGCCAAGTCCAGCGGGGGGGGAACGGGGAGCTGTTTTTT
CASSQVQRGGNGELFF
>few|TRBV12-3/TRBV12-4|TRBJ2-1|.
TGTGCCAGCAGTCCCTCCTTCGGTTACAATGAGCAGTTCTTC
CASSPSFGYNEQFF
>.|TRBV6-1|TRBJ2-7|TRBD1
TGTGCCAGCAGTGGATTAAGAGGGGGCCTCTTCTTATACGAGCAGTACTTC
CASSGLRGGLFLYEQYF
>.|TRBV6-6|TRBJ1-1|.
TGTGCCAGCCTGCGGCCCTACGCTATGAACACTGAAGCTTTCTTT
CASLRPYAMNTEAFF
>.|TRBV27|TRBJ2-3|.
TGTGCCAGCAGTTTTGGGGTGGCAGATACGCAGTATTTT
CASSFGVADTQYF
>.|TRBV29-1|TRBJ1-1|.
TGCAGCGTAGGACCAGGGTACACTGAAGCTTTCTTT
CSVGPGYTEAFF
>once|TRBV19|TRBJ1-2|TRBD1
TGTGCCAGTAGTCTTCTGACAGGGGAAGATGGCTACACCTTC
CASSLLTGEDGYTF
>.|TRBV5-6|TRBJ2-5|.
TGTGCCAGCAGCTTGGAATACAGAGTCCAAGAGACCCAGTACTTC
CASSLEYRVQETQYF
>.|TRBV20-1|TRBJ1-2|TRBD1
TGCAGTGCTAGGGACAGGGGGCTCTTTTACCACTATGGCTACACCTTC
CSARDRGLFYHYGYTF
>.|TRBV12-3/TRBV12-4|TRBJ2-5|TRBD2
TGTGCCAGCAGTATCGGGACTAGCGGATTCCAAGAGACCCAGTACTTC
CASSIGTSGFQETQYF
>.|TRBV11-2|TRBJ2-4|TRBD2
TGTGCCAGCAGCTTAGATCCAGGCGGGGGGGGAATAAACATTCAGTACTTC
CASSLDPGGGGINIQYF
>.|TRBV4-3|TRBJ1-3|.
TGCGCCAGCAGCCAAGATCCGGTAGTCAGCTCTGGAAACACCATATATTTT
CASSQDPVVSSGNTIYF
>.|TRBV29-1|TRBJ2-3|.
TGCAGCGTTGGGGGAAGGGGGGACACAGATACGCAGTATTTT
CSVGGRGDTDTQYF
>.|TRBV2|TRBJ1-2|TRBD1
TGTGCCAGCAGTGAAGGGCTAGAACGCGACAGGGGTTATGGCTACACCTTC
CASSEGLERDRGYGYTF
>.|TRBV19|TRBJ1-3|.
TGTGTCAGTAGTACGGGACGCGGCACCTCTGGAAACACCATATATTTT
CVSSTGRGTSGNTIYF
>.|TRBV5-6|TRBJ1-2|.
TGTGCCAGCAGCTTGGGGGAGATCTATGGCTACACCTTC
CASSLGEIYGYTF
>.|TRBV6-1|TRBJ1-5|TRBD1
TGTGCCAGCAGTGAATGGGCAGGGGGTGGTCGCAATCAGCCCCAGCATTTT
CASSEWAGGGRNQPQHF
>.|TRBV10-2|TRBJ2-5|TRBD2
TGCGCCAGCAGTGATGGCGGGGGGGGCCAAGAGACCCAGTACTTC
CASSDGGGGQETQYF
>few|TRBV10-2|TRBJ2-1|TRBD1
TGCGCCAGCAGGGACAGGGGGCGTCGGTATGAGCAGTTCTTC
CASRDRGRRYEQFF
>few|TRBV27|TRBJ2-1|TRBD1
TGTGCCAGCAGTTCGGGACAGGACAATGAGCAGTTCTTC
CASSSGQDNEQFF
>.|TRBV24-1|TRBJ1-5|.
TGTGCCACCAGTGATTTGATTAGCAATCAGCCCCAGCATTTT
CATSDLISNQPQHF
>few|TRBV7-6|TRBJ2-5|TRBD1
TGTGCCAGCTTTCCAGGGGGTAGGGAGACCCAGTACTTC
CASFPGGRETQYF
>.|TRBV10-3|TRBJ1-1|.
TGTGCCATCAGTGTTAAGGGGATGAACACTGAAGCTTTCTTT
CAISVKGMNTEAFF
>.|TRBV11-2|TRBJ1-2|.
TGTGCCAGCAGCTTAGGGTCGGGGGCTTATGGCTACACCTTC
CASSLGSGAYGYTF
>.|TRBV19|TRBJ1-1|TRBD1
TGTGCCAGTACAGTTGGGACAGGGGCTCCTGAAGCTTTCTTT
CASTVGTGAPEAFF
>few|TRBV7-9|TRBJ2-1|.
TGTGCCAGCAGCTCCGAGTTGGAGCTCTACAATGAGCAGTTCTTC
CASSSELELYNEQFF
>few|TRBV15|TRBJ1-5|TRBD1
TGTGCCACCAGCTCCGACAGGGATTATCAGCCCCAGCATTTT
CATSSDRDYQPQHF
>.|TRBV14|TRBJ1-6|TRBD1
TGTGCCAGCAGCCTCCAGACAGGGTGGGGGTCCTCCTATAATTCACCCCTCCACTTT
CASSLQTGWGSSYNSPLHF
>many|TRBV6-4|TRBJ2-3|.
TGTGCCAGCAGTGACAAGGAGGGGGCAGATACGCAGTATTTT
CASSDKEGADTQYF
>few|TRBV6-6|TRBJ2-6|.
TGTGCCAGCAGTTACTCCGGCCCAGCCTCTGGGGCCAACGTCCTGACTTTC
CASSYSGPASGANVLTF
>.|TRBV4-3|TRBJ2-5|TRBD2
TGCGCCAACAGCCAAGATTCGTCTTCCCTAGCGGGGCCTGGGACCCAGTACTTC
CANSQDSSSLAGPGTQYF
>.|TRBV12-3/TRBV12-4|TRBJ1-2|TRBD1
TGTGCCAGCAGCCCCAACCCCGGGGGACAGGGCTATGGCTACACCTTC
CASSPNPGGQGYGYTF